The rows below give T cell receptor beta chains drawn from one sample of a study of brain metastases from non-small cell lung cancer. Profiled with immunoSEQ multiplex PCR; TCRdb holds only in-frame clones, not every one. This sample has 3,000 to 3,500 clones; around 95% occur once, and the top ten carry 1.9%. The sequencing sample was made of tumor-adjacent normal tissue. These receptors were taken from a donor aged 40 or over with non-small cell lung cancer. Each CDR3 is given with its conserved first and last residue. D genes are given only for firm matches. For some rows the clone size is stated as once, few or many, or as a class when expanded; others skip it.

v_call: TRBV18; d_call: -; j_call: TRBJ2-7; clone_size: -; cdr3_aa: CASSPLGYEQYF; cdr3_nt: TGTGCCAGCTCACCACTGGGCTACGAGCAGTACTTC
v_call: TRBV24-1; d_call: -; j_call: TRBJ2-7; clone_size: -; cdr3_aa: CVRGAPYEQYF; cdr3_nt: TGTGTTCGAGGGGCTCCCTACGAGCAGTACTTT
v_call: TRBV3-1/TRBV3-2; d_call: -; j_call: TRBJ1-3; clone_size: -; cdr3_aa: CASSQVDGLRRNTIYF; cdr3_nt: TGTGCCAGCAGCCAAGTAGACGGCCTGAGAAGAAACACCATATATTTT
v_call: TRBV19; d_call: -; j_call: TRBJ2-7; clone_size: -; cdr3_aa: CASRLQGPLDEQYF; cdr3_nt: TGTGCCAGTAGGTTACAGGGCCCCCTAGACGAGCAGTACTTC
v_call: TRBV19; d_call: -; j_call: TRBJ1-2; clone_size: -; cdr3_aa: CASQGWGYGYTF; cdr3_nt: TGTGCCAGCCAGGGGTGGGGCTATGGCTACACCTTT
v_call: TRBV7-9; d_call: -; j_call: TRBJ2-7; clone_size: -; cdr3_aa: CASSTPARYEQYF; cdr3_nt: TGTGCCAGCAGCACCCCGGCGCGGTACGAGCAGTACTTC
v_call: TRBV7-3; d_call: -; j_call: TRBJ2-2; clone_size: -; cdr3_aa: CASSPLGANTGELFF; cdr3_nt: TGTGCCAGCAGCCCCCTGGGAGCGAACACCGGGGAGCTGTTTTTT
v_call: TRBV6-5; d_call: -; j_call: TRBJ1-4; clone_size: once; cdr3_aa: CASQGLNEKLFF; cdr3_nt: TGTGCCAGCCAGGGTCTTAATGAAAAACTGTTTTTT
v_call: TRBV12-3/TRBV12-4; d_call: TRBD1; j_call: TRBJ1-2; clone_size: -; cdr3_aa: CASTGDSYGYTF; cdr3_nt: TGTGCCAGCACAGGGGACAGCTATGGCTACACCTTC
v_call: TRBV6-5; d_call: TRBD2; j_call: TRBJ2-5; clone_size: once; cdr3_aa: CATPGGGVETQYF; cdr3_nt: TGTGCCACCCCTGGCGGGGGGGTGGAGACCCAGTACTTC
v_call: TRBV7-3; d_call: -; j_call: TRBJ2-5; clone_size: -; cdr3_aa: CASSPTGLQETQYF; cdr3_nt: TGTGCCAGCAGCCCAACGGGACTCCAAGAGACCCAGTACTTC
v_call: TRBV18; d_call: -; j_call: TRBJ2-1; clone_size: -; cdr3_aa: CASSPRDTYNEQFF; cdr3_nt: TGTGCCAGCTCACCTCGGGACACCTACAATGAGCAGTTCTTC
v_call: TRBV4-3; d_call: -; j_call: TRBJ1-1; clone_size: once; cdr3_aa: CASSQDRVNTEAFF; cdr3_nt: TGCGCCAGCAGCCAAGATAGGGTGAACACTGAAGCTTTCTTT
v_call: TRBV29-1; d_call: -; j_call: TRBJ1-3; clone_size: -; cdr3_aa: CSVERRNTIYF; cdr3_nt: TGCAGCGTAGAAAGGAGAAACACCATATATTTT
v_call: TRBV30; d_call: -; j_call: TRBJ1-4; clone_size: once; cdr3_aa: CAWAVLGGNEKLFF; cdr3_nt: TGTGCCTGGGCTGTCCTTGGGGGTAATGAAAAACTGTTTTTT
v_call: TRBV9; d_call: -; j_call: TRBJ2-7; clone_size: -; cdr3_aa: CASSVGAGYEQYF; cdr3_nt: TGTGCCAGCAGCGTAGGGGCAGGCTACGAGCAGTACTTC
v_call: TRBV3-1/TRBV3-2; d_call: -; j_call: TRBJ1-2; clone_size: -; cdr3_aa: CASSQDLSDSYGYTF; cdr3_nt: TGTGCCAGTAGCCAAGACCTCTCGGACAGCTATGGCTACACCTTC
v_call: TRBV21-1; d_call: -; j_call: TRBJ2-1; clone_size: -; cdr3_aa: CASSKASTSGPNEQFF; cdr3_nt: TGTGCCAGCAGCAAAGCATCGACTAGCGGGCCCAATGAGCAGTTCTTC
v_call: TRBV14; d_call: TRBD1; j_call: TRBJ2-7; clone_size: -; cdr3_aa: CASSLGTAYEQYF; cdr3_nt: TGTGCCAGCAGCCTCGGGACAGCCTACGAGCAGTACTTC
v_call: TRBV6-5; d_call: -; j_call: TRBJ1-5; clone_size: -; cdr3_aa: CASRAEPYQPQHF; cdr3_nt: TGTGCCAGCAGGGCGGAGCCTTATCAGCCCCAGCATTTT
v_call: TRBV19; d_call: TRBD1; j_call: TRBJ2-5; clone_size: -; cdr3_aa: CATRGQGAQETQYF; cdr3_nt: TGTGCCACCAGGGGACAGGGGGCCCAAGAGACCCAGTACTTC
v_call: TRBV7-9; d_call: TRBD2; j_call: TRBJ2-3; clone_size: -; cdr3_aa: CASSLLADGTDTQYF; cdr3_nt: TGTGCCAGCAGCCTTCTAGCGGACGGCACAGATACGCAGTATTTT
v_call: TRBV6-6; d_call: TRBD1; j_call: TRBJ1-2; clone_size: -; cdr3_aa: CASRADRGRYGYTF; cdr3_nt: TGTGCCAGCAGAGCTGACAGGGGAAGGTATGGCTACACCTTC
v_call: TRBV10-3; d_call: TRBD2; j_call: TRBJ2-5; clone_size: once; cdr3_aa: CAISERLASETQYF; cdr3_nt: TGTGCCATCAGTGAAAGACTAGCCAGCGAGACCCAGTACTTC
v_call: TRBV29-1; d_call: TRBD1; j_call: TRBJ1-6; clone_size: -; cdr3_aa: CSVRSGGNSPLHF; cdr3_nt: TGCAGCGTTCGCTCAGGGGGTAATTCACCCCTCCACTTT
v_call: TRBV6-5; d_call: TRBD1; j_call: TRBJ1-2; clone_size: -; cdr3_aa: CAISVGQGGGYTF; cdr3_nt: TGTGCCATCTCCGTCGGACAGGGGGGTGGCTACACCTTC
v_call: TRBV14; d_call: TRBD1; j_call: TRBJ2-7; clone_size: -; cdr3_aa: CASSQGQGVYEQYF; cdr3_nt: TGTGCCAGCAGCCAAGGACAGGGGGTTTACGAGCAGTACTTC
v_call: TRBV29-1; d_call: -; j_call: TRBJ2-3; clone_size: few; cdr3_aa: CSVGLSGADTQYF; cdr3_nt: TGCAGCGTTGGGCTTAGCGGTGCAGATACGCAGTATTTT
v_call: TRBV7-3; d_call: TRBD2; j_call: TRBJ2-3; clone_size: -; cdr3_aa: CASSLSASGRTDTQYF; cdr3_nt: TGTGCCAGCAGCTTATCGGCTAGCGGCCGCACAGATACGCAGTATTTT
v_call: TRBV6-2/TRBV6-3; d_call: -; j_call: TRBJ2-5; clone_size: -; cdr3_aa: CASSPGLVGEYF; cdr3_nt: TGTGCCAGCAGTCCCGGACTGGTAGGAGAGTACTTC
v_call: TRBV5-5; d_call: -; j_call: TRBJ1-2; clone_size: once; cdr3_aa: CASSLGVGNYGYTF; cdr3_nt: TGTGCCAGCAGCTTGGGGGTTGGGAACTATGGCTACACCTTC
v_call: TRBV5-4; d_call: -; j_call: TRBJ2-1; clone_size: -; cdr3_aa: CASSPGGSSYNEQFF; cdr3_nt: TGTGCCAGCAGCCCCGGGGGTAGCTCCTACAATGAGCAGTTCTTC
v_call: TRBV4-3; d_call: -; j_call: TRBJ2-2; clone_size: once; cdr3_aa: CASSPWQGKAGELFF; cdr3_nt: TGCGCCAGCAGCCCCTGGCAGGGAAAAGCCGGGGAGCTGTTTTTT
v_call: TRBV15; d_call: -; j_call: TRBJ2-5; clone_size: -; cdr3_aa: CATSNDRYQETQYF; cdr3_nt: TGTGCCACCAGCAACGACAGGTACCAAGAGACCCAGTACTTC
v_call: TRBV29-1; d_call: -; j_call: TRBJ2-7; clone_size: -; cdr3_aa: CSVEKSGVGEQYF; cdr3_nt: TGCAGCGTTGAAAAATCAGGGGTGGGTGAGCAGTACTTC
v_call: TRBV2; d_call: TRBD2; j_call: TRBJ2-7; clone_size: -; cdr3_aa: CAITSKREGGYEQYF; cdr3_nt: TGTGCCATCACCTCAAAGCGGGAGGGTGGGTACGAGCAGTACTTC
v_call: TRBV12-3/TRBV12-4; d_call: -; j_call: TRBJ1-1; clone_size: -; cdr3_aa: CAIQGNTEAFF; cdr3_nt: TGTGCCATACAGGGAAACACTGAAGCTTTCTTT
v_call: TRBV7-2; d_call: TRBD2; j_call: TRBJ2-7; clone_size: -; cdr3_aa: CASSQRSFTSGSNEQYF; cdr3_nt: TGTGCCAGCAGCCAGAGAAGTTTCACTAGCGGGAGCAACGAGCAGTACTTC
v_call: TRBV24-1; d_call: TRBD2; j_call: TRBJ2-2; clone_size: -; cdr3_aa: CATSDLYGTIMTGELFF; cdr3_nt: TGTGCCACCAGTGATTTGTACGGGACTATCATGACCGGGGAGCTGTTTTTT
v_call: TRBV6-4; d_call: TRBD2; j_call: TRBJ2-1; clone_size: -; cdr3_aa: CASSLEREGFEQFF; cdr3_nt: TGTGCCAGCAGTCTGGAGCGGGAGGGATTTGAGCAGTTCTTC
v_call: TRBV3-1/TRBV3-2; d_call: TRBD2; j_call: TRBJ2-1; clone_size: -; cdr3_aa: CASSSSGLAGPSSYNEQFF; cdr3_nt: TGTGCCAGCAGCTCATCGGGACTAGCGGGGCCGAGCTCCTACAATGAGCAGTTCTTC
v_call: TRBV18; d_call: -; j_call: TRBJ2-6; clone_size: once; cdr3_aa: CASSPQTGANVLTF; cdr3_nt: TGTGCCAGCTCACCACAAACGGGGGCCAACGTCCTGACTTTC
v_call: TRBV2; d_call: TRBD2; j_call: TRBJ2-7; clone_size: -; cdr3_aa: CASSQGLARYSYEQYF; cdr3_nt: TGTGCCAGCAGCCAAGGACTAGCGAGATACTCCTACGAGCAGTACTTC
v_call: TRBV5-1; d_call: -; j_call: TRBJ1-5; clone_size: -; cdr3_aa: CASSMSTDQPQHF; cdr3_nt: TGCGCCAGCAGCATGTCGACCGATCAGCCCCAGCATTTT
v_call: TRBV12-3/TRBV12-4; d_call: -; j_call: TRBJ1-1; clone_size: -; cdr3_aa: CASSFANTEAFF; cdr3_nt: TGTGCCAGCAGTTTCGCGAACACTGAAGCTTTCTTT
v_call: TRBV14; d_call: -; j_call: TRBJ1-1; clone_size: -; cdr3_aa: CASSPHSGAGEAFF; cdr3_nt: TGTGCCAGCAGCCCCCACTCGGGCGCCGGGGAGGCTTTCTTT
v_call: TRBV20-1; d_call: -; j_call: TRBJ2-1; clone_size: -; cdr3_aa: CSAAEGLPFF; cdr3_nt: TGCAGTGCTGCGGAAGGGCTCCCGTTCTTC
v_call: TRBV28; d_call: -; j_call: TRBJ1-3; clone_size: -; cdr3_aa: CASSPSGSTGNTIYF; cdr3_nt: TGTGCCAGCAGTCCCTCTGGGTCCACTGGAAACACCATATATTTT
v_call: TRBV28; d_call: -; j_call: TRBJ1-1; clone_size: -; cdr3_aa: CASSPFEGTGAFF; cdr3_nt: TGTGCCAGCAGCCCCTTCGAAGGGACGGGGGCTTTCTTT
v_call: TRBV24-1; d_call: -; j_call: TRBJ2-3; clone_size: -; cdr3_aa: CATSGGGDTQYF; cdr3_nt: TGTGCCACCAGTGGGGGCGGAGATACGCAGTATTTT
v_call: TRBV4-1; d_call: -; j_call: TRBJ1-2; clone_size: -; cdr3_aa: CASSQERAGLSGYTF; cdr3_nt: TGCGCCAGCAGCCAAGAGAGGGCAGGGCTGAGTGGCTACACCTTC
v_call: TRBV10-1; d_call: TRBD1; j_call: TRBJ2-3; clone_size: -; cdr3_aa: CASSLTGADTQYF; cdr3_nt: TGCGCCAGCAGCCTGACAGGGGCAGATACGCAGTATTTT
v_call: TRBV6-5; d_call: -; j_call: TRBJ1-1; clone_size: once; cdr3_aa: CASSYSTPNTEAFF; cdr3_nt: TGTGCCAGCAGTTACTCGACTCCGAACACTGAAGCTTTCTTT
v_call: TRBV5-6; d_call: -; j_call: TRBJ2-5; clone_size: -; cdr3_aa: CASSLRRGGETQYF; cdr3_nt: TGTGCCAGCAGCTTGAGAAGGGGTGGAGAGACCCAGTACTTC
v_call: TRBV29-1; d_call: TRBD2; j_call: TRBJ2-1; clone_size: -; cdr3_aa: CSVDAGTSRYNEQFF; cdr3_nt: TGCAGCGTTGATGCGGGGACTAGCAGATACAATGAGCAGTTCTTC
v_call: TRBV14; d_call: -; j_call: TRBJ1-2; clone_size: -; cdr3_aa: CASSRTGRNYGYTF; cdr3_nt: TGTGCCAGCAGCCGCACGGGACGGAACTATGGCTACACCTTC
v_call: TRBV19; d_call: -; j_call: TRBJ1-1; clone_size: -; cdr3_aa: CASSLDRRELF; cdr3_nt: TGTGCCAGTAGTCTTGACAGACGGGAACTCTTT
v_call: TRBV5-1; d_call: TRBD1; j_call: TRBJ2-2; clone_size: -; cdr3_aa: CASSFEGQDGIGELFF; cdr3_nt: TGCGCCAGCAGCTTCGAGGGACAGGATGGGATCGGGGAGCTGTTTTTT